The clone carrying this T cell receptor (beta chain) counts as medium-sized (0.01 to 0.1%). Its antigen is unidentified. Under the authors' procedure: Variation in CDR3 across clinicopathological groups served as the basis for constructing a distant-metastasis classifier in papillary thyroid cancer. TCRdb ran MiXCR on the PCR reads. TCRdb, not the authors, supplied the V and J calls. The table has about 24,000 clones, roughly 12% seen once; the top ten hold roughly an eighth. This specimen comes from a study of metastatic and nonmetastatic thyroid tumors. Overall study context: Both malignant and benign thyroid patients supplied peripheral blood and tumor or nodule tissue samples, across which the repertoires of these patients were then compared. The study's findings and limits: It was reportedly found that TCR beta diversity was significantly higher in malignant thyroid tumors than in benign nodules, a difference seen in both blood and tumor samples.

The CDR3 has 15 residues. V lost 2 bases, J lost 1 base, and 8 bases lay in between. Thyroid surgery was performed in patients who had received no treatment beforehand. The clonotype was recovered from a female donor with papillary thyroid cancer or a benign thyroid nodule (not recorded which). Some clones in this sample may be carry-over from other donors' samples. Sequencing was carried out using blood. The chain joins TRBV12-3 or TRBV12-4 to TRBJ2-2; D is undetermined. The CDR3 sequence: CASSLSSMNTGELFF. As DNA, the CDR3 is TGTGCCAGCAGTTTATCGAGCATGAACACCGGGGAGCTGTTTTTT.